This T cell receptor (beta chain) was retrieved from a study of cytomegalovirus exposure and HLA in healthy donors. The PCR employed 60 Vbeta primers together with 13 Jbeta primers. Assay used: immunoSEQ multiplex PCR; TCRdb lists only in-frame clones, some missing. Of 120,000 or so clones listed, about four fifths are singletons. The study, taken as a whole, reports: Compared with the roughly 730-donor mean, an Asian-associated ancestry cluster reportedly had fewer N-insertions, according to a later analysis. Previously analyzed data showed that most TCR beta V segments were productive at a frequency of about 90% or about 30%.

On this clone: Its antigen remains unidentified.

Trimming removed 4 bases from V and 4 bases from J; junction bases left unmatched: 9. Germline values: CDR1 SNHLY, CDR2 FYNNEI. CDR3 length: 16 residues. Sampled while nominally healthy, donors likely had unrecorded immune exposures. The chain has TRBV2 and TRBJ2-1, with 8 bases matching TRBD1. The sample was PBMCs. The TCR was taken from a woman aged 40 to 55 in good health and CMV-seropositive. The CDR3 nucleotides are TGTGCCAGCAGTGTCCCCACAGGGGGGCCTTACAATGAGCAGTTCTTC. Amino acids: CASSVPTGGPYNEQFF.